The rows below give T cell receptor beta chains drawn from one sample of a study of cytomegalovirus exposure and HLA in healthy donors. Some clones are missing from TCRdb's copy, which holds only in-frame ones; the method was immunoSEQ multiplex PCR. The sample comprises some 160,000 clones, around 75% of which are singletons, and roughly 4% rests with the top ten. The sequencing sample was made of PBMCs. The receptors derive from a man between 60 and 75 years old in good health and CMV-seronegative. The CDR3 runs from the conserved cysteine through the conserved F or W. A D gene is named only where the DNA matches it firmly. Where a row states a size, it is once, few, many or the class of an expanded clone; other rows omit it.

CDR3aa	CDR3nt	d_gene	abundance	j_gene	v_gene	len
CASSYQAGSNEQFF	TGTGCCAGCAGTTACCAAGCGGGAAGCAATGAGCAGTTCTTC	TRBD2	-	TRBJ2-1	TRBV6-6	14
CASSLEGSTDTQYF	TGTGCCAGCAGCTTAGAGGGGTCCACAGATACGCAGTATTTT	-	-	TRBJ2-3	TRBV7-7	14
CASRTSEETQYF	TGTGCCAGCAGAACCAGTGAAGAGACCCAGTACTTC	-	-	TRBJ2-5	TRBV28	12
CASSMRERGSYSGNTIYF	TGTGCCAGTAGTATGCGGGAGCGGGGAAGCTACTCTGGAAACACCATATATTTT	-	-	TRBJ1-3	TRBV19	18
CASSLDRGSPEAFF	TGTGCCAGCAGCCTGGACAGGGGCAGCCCTGAAGCTTTCTTT	TRBD1	-	TRBJ1-1	TRBV7-2	14
CASSQGNSGRYEQYF	TGCGCCAGCAGCCAAGGTAATAGCGGGAGGTACGAGCAGTACTTC	TRBD2	-	TRBJ2-7	TRBV4-3	15
CASNPGQGTHSPLHF	TGTGCCAGCAACCCGGGACAGGGTACTCATTCACCCCTCCACTTT	TRBD1	-	TRBJ1-6	TRBV27	15
CASSFAGLTEAFF	TGTGCCAGCAGTTTCGCAGGGCTCACTGAAGCTTTCTTT	-	-	TRBJ1-1	TRBV27	13
CSVVEGQGKGFF	TGCAGCGTTGTAGAAGGGCAGGGAAAGGGTTTCTTT	-	-	TRBJ1-1	TRBV29-1	12
CASRGALYNQPQHF	TGTGCCAGCAGGGGGGCGCTTTACAATCAGCCCCAGCATTTT	-	once	TRBJ1-5	TRBV27	14
CASSPGGLATYEQYF	TGCGCCAGCAGCCCCGGGGGTTTAGCGACCTACGAGCAGTACTTC	-	-	TRBJ2-7	TRBV5-1	15
CASSPHRGDGKETQYF	TGCGCCAGCAGCCCACACAGGGGGGACGGAAAAGAGACCCAGTACTTC	TRBD1	-	TRBJ2-5	TRBV5-1	16
CASSSGLYEQYF	TGTGCCAGCAGTTCCGGACTTTACGAGCAGTACTTC	-	many	TRBJ2-7	TRBV6-5	12
CASSLDPIDNEQFF	TGCGCCAGCAGCTTGGATCCGATAGACAATGAGCAGTTCTTC	-	-	TRBJ2-1	TRBV5-1	14
CASRLRGSYEQYF	TGTGCCAGCAGGCTCAGGGGATCCTACGAGCAGTACTTC	-	few	TRBJ2-7	TRBV6-1	13
CSGSDRAGRELFF	TGCAGCGGATCGGACAGGGCAGGGCGGGAGCTGTTTTTT	TRBD1	-	TRBJ2-2	TRBV29-1	13
CASALGLAVDTQYF	TGTGCTAGTGCCCTGGGACTAGCGGTAGATACGCAGTATTTT	TRBD2	-	TRBJ2-3	TRBV12-5	14
CASSRTGGGETQYF	TGTGCCAGCAGCCGGACAGGGGGCGGGGAGACCCAGTACTTC	TRBD1	once	TRBJ2-5	TRBV9	14
CASSFAGQRTGELFF	TGTGCCAGCAGTTTTGCGGGACAGAGGACCGGGGAGCTGTTTTTT	-	-	TRBJ2-2	TRBV28	15
CATDWTYSNQPQHF	TGCGCCACAGACTGGACTTATAGCAATCAGCCCCAGCATTTT	-	-	TRBJ1-5	TRBV10-1	14
CASGLTGDTEAFF	TGTGCTAGTGGTTTGACAGGGGACACTGAAGCTTTCTTT	TRBD1	-	TRBJ1-1	TRBV12-5	13
CASSYGTGSSGANVLTF	TGTGCCAGTAGTTACGGGACAGGGAGCTCTGGGGCCAACGTCCTGACTTTC	TRBD1	-	TRBJ2-6	TRBV19	17
CASSLGARGGETQYF	TGCGCCAGCAGCTTGGGTGCCAGGGGTGGCGAGACCCAGTACTTC	-	-	TRBJ2-5	TRBV5-1	15
CASSIGGGTNTEAFF	TGTGCCAGTAGTATAGGGGGAGGGACGAACACTGAAGCTTTCTTT	-	-	TRBJ1-1	TRBV19	15
CASLRGTEQYF	TGTGCCAGTCTGAGGGGGACAGAGCAGTATTTT	TRBD1	-	TRBJ2-3	TRBV19	11
CASEREPHEQYF	TGCGCCAGCGAGCGGGAGCCGCACGAGCAGTACTTC	TRBD2	once	TRBJ2-7	TRBV10-2	12
CASSLGGAARETQYF	TGTGCCAGCAGCCTGGGTGGGGCGGCGCGGGAGACCCAGTACTTC	-	-	TRBJ2-5	TRBV5-4	15
CATPDTANTGELFF	TGTGCCACCCCGGACACCGCGAACACCGGGGAGCTGTTTTTT	-	few	TRBJ2-2	TRBV10-3	14
CASSLAGGPTEQFF	TGTGCCAGCAGTTTAGCGGGAGGCCCCACTGAGCAGTTCTTC	TRBD2	-	TRBJ2-1	TRBV28	14
CASSPAGGGPNEQFF	TGTGCCAGTTCTCCGGCGGGAGGGGGGCCCAATGAGCAGTTCTTC	TRBD2	-	TRBJ2-1	TRBV2	15
CASSEGRVPGELFF	TGTGCCAGCAGTGAAGGCAGGGTCCCCGGGGAGCTGTTTTTT	-	-	TRBJ2-2	TRBV25-1	14
CASSIVGANEQYF	TGTGCCAGTAGTATAGTGGGAGCAAACGAGCAGTACTTC	-	-	TRBJ2-7	TRBV19	13
CAWSVGQSNYGYTF	TGTGCCTGGAGTGTGGGACAGAGCAACTATGGCTACACCTTC	TRBD1	-	TRBJ1-2	TRBV30	14
CASNRIEYEQYF	TGTGCCAGCAATAGAATCGAGTACGAGCAGTACTTC	-	once	TRBJ2-7	TRBV21-1	12
CASSLGHSNYGYTF	TGTGCCAGCAGCTTAGGTCACAGTAACTATGGCTACACCTTC	-	-	TRBJ1-2	TRBV7-8	14
CASSIVRGGTEAFF	TGTGCCAGTAGTATAGTTAGAGGGGGCACTGAAGCTTTCTTT	-	-	TRBJ1-1	TRBV19	14
CASSETGGLSEAFF	TGTGCCAGTAGTGAGACAGGGGGATTGAGTGAAGCTTTCTTT	TRBD1	-	TRBJ1-1	TRBV19	14
CAWSAVAGGGYTF	TGTGCCTGGAGTGCTGTTGCCGGCGGGGGCTACACCTTC	-	few	TRBJ1-2	TRBV30	13
CASSPLREKVNEQFF	TGTGCCAGCTCACCCTTGAGGGAAAAGGTTAATGAGCAGTTCTTC	-	-	TRBJ2-1	TRBV18	15
CASSFQLSVGTQYF	TGTGCCAGCAGTTTCCAATTGAGCGTCGGGACCCAGTACTTC	-	-	TRBJ2-5	TRBV27	14